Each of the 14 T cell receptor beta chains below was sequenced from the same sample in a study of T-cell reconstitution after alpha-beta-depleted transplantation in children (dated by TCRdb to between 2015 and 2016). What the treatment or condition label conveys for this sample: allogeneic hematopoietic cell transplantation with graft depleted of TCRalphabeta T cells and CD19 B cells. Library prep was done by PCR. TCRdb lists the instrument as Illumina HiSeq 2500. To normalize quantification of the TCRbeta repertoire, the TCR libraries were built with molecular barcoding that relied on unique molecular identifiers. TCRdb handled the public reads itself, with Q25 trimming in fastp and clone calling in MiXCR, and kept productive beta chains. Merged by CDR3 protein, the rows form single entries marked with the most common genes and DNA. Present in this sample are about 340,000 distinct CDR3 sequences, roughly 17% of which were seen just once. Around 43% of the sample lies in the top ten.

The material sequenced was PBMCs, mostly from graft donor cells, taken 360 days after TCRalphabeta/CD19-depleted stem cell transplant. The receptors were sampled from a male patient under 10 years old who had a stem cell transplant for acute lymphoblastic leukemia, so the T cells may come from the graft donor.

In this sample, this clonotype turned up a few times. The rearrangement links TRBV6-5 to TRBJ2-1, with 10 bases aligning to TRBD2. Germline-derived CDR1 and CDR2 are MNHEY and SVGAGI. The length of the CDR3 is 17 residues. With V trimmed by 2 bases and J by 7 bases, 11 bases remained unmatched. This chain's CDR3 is CASSYEFPSGRGNEQFF. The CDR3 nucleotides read TGTGCCAGCAGTTACGAATTCCCAAGCGGGAGGGGTAATGAGCAGTTCTTC.

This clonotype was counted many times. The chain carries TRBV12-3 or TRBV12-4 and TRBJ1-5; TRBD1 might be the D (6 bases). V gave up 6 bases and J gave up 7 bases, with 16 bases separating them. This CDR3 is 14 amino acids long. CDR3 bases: TGTGCCAGCAGCACCCACAGGGTAGAGCAGCCCCAGCATTTT. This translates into CASSTHRVEQPQHF.

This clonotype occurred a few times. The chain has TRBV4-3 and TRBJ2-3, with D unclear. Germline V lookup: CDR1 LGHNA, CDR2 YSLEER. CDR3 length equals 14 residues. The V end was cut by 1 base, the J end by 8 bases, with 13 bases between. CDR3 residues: CASSQGRYVGTQYF. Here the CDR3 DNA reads TGCGCCAGCAGCCAAGGGCGGTACGTAGGTACGCAGTATTTT.

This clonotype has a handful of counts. The CDR3 sequence: CASSAELPQGKLFF. The CDR3 nucleotides read TGCGCCAGCAGCGCGGAGCTCCCGCAGGGAAAACTGTTTTTT. The V call is TRBV4-1, the J call TRBJ1-4, with D perhaps TRBD1 (5 bases). CDR1 is MGHRA, CDR2 YSYEKL, per germline. CDR3 size: 14 residues. Trimming stripped 5 bases from V and 10 bases from J, with 17 bases between.

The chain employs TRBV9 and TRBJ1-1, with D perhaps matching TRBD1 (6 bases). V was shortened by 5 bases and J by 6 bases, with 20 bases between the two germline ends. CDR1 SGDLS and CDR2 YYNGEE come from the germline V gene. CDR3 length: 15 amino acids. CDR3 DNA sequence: TGTGCCAGCAGGCTTAATGCGGGGGGGGCCGCTGAAGCTTTCTTT. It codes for CASRLNAGGAAEAFF.

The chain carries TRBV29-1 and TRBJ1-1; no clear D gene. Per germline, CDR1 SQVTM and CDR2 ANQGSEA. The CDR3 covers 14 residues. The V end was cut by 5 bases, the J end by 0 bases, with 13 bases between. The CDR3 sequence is CSVRGQRMNTEAFF. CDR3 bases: TGCAGCGTTCGGGGTCAGAGGATGAACACTGAAGCTTTCTTT. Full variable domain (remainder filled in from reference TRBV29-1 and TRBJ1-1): SAVISQKPSRDICQRGTSLTIQCQVDSQVTMMFWYRQQPGQSLTLIATANQGSEATYESGFVIDKFPISRPNLTFSTLTVSNMSPEDSSIYLCSVRGQRMNTEAFFGQGTRLTVV.

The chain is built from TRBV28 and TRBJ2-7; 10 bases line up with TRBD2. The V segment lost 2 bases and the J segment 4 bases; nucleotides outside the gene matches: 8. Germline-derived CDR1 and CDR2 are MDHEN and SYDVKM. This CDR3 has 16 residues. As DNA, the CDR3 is TGTGCCAGCAGTTTAAACGAAGCGGGAGGGCCTTACGAGCAGTACTTC. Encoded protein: CASSLNEAGGPYEQYF. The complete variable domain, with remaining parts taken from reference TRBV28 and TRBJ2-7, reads DVKVTQSSRYLVKRTGEKVFLECVQDMDHENMFWYRQDPGLGLRLIYFSYDVKMKEKGDIPEGYSVSREKKERFSLILESASTNQTSMYLCASSLNEAGGPYEQYFGPGTRLTVT.

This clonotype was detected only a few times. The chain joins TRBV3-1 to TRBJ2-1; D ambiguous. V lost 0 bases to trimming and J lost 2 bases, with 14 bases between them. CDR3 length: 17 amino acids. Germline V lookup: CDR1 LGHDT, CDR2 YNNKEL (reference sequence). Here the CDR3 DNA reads TGTGCCAGCAGCCAAGATTTGGTCCATCGCCCCTACAATGAGCAGTTCTTC. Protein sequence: CASSQDLVHRPYNEQFF.

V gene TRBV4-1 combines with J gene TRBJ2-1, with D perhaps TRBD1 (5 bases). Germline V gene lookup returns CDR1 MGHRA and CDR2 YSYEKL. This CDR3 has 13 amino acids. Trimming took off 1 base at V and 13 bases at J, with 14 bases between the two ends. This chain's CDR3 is CASSQVRGPRQFF. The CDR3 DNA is TGCGCCAGCAGCCAAGTAAGGGGCCCGAGACAGTTCTTC.

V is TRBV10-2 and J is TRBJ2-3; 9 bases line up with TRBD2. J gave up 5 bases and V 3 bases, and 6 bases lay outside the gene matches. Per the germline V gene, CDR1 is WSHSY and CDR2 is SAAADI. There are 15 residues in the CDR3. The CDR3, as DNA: TGCGCCAGCAGTGAAGGCGGGAGGGCCCAAGATACGCAGTATTTT. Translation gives CASSEGGRAQDTQYF.

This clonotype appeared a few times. The CDR3 here is CASSSEVRLATSSYEQYF. The DNA for the CDR3 is TGTGCCAGCAGCTCGGAAGTTCGACTAGCGACAAGCTCCTACGAGCAGTACTTC. This chain connects TRBV5-4 to TRBJ2-7; 8 positions agree with TRBD2. The CDR3 length is 18 residues. V lost 3 bases and J lost 0; bases outside the gene matches: 14. Germline V lookup: CDR1 SGHNT, CDR2 YYREEE (reference sequence).

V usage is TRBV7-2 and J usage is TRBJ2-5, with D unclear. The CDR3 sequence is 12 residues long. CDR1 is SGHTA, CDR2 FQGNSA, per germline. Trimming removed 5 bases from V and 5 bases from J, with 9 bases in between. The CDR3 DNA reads TGTGCCAGCAGCATAAGGGTGGAGACCCAGTACTTC. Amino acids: CASSIRVETQYF. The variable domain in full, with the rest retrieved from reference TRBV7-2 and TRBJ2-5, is GAGVSQSPSNKVTEKGKDVELRCDPISGHTALYWYRQSLGQGLEFLIYFQGNSAPDKSGLPSDRFSAERTGGSVSTLTIQRTQQEDSAVYLCASSIRVETQYFGPGTRLLVL.

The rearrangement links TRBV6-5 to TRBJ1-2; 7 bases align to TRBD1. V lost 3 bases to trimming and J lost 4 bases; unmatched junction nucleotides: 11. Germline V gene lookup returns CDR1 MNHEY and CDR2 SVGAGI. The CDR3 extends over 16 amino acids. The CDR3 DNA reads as TGTGCCAGCAGTTATGCCCCAGGGACAGCCGGCTATGGCTACACCTTC. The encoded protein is CASSYAPGTAGYGYTF.

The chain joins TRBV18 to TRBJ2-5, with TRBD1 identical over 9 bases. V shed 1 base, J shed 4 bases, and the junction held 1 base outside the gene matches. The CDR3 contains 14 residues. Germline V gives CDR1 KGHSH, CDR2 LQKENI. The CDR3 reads CASSPQGQGETQYF. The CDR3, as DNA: TGTGCCAGCTCACCACAGGGACAGGGAGAGACCCAGTACTTC.